This TCR beta chain was sequenced for a study of cytomegalovirus exposure and HLA in healthy donors. About this clone: What it recognizes is unknown.

The CDR3 is made up of 16 amino acids. From germline, CDR1 is SNHLY and CDR2 FYNNEI. Trimming shortened V by 1 base and J by 3 bases, and 13 bases separated the two germline ends. Whole-study results and caveats: Analyzed later, association rates of TCRs varied across HLA loci, with DRB1 most and HLA-C fewest.

The PCR contained 60 Vbeta and 13 Jbeta primers. Only in-frame clones appear in the TCRdb table, and some are missing; sequencing was by immunoSEQ multiplex PCR. This sample yields 110,000 to 150,000 clones, of which approximately 81% are seen a single time; 3.5% to 5.5% belongs to the top ten. V and J are TRBV2 and TRBJ2-1, with unresolved D. This TCR derives from a woman aged 40 to 50 in good health and CMV-seropositive. Sequenced sample: PBMCs. CDR3 protein: CASSEGPRALYNEQFF. In DNA, the CDR3 is TGTGCCAGCAGTGAAGGCCCCCGAGCTCTCTACAATGAGCAGTTCTTC.